Below are 4 T cell receptor beta chains sequenced from a single sample in a study of Ad26.COV2.S vaccination and SARS-CoV-2 variants. Treatment of the sample: roughly 19 received Ad26.COV2.S at low or high dose, single or two shots; a few received placebo; per-sample allocation not given. The study sampled participants on day 63 after the first vaccine or placebo injection. Generated by immunoSEQ multiplex PCR, the TCRdb table keeps only in-frame clones and is missing some. Of 300,000 to 350,000 clones in the sample, about nine tenths are singletons; the top ten hold 6.4%. The source material was peripheral blood, sampled in a trial of Ad26.COV2.S vaccine versus placebo. These receptors all stem from a person between 18 and 65 years old who received the Ad26.COV2.S COVID-19 vaccine or a placebo.

CDR3 sequence reads: CASSGSVETGELFF. CDR3 nucleotides: TGTGCCAGCAGTGGTAGCGTGGAGACCGGGGAGCTGTTTTTT. This chain links TRBV6-4 with TRBJ2-2; maybe TRBD2 (5 bases). The germline V gene has CDR1 MRHNA and CDR2 SNTAGT. This CDR3 spans 14 amino acids. The ends were cut back, 4 bases at V and 5 bases at J, with 11 bases in the middle.

CDR3 residues: CATSRDTVGQYF. The CDR3 coding sequence is TGTGCCACCAGCAGAGATACAGTGGGGCAGTACTTC. This sequence joins TRBV15 and TRBJ2-7; D not resolved. V lost 0 bases and J 9 bases, leaving 9 bases between the germline ends. The CDR3 contains 12 residues. Per the germline V gene, CDR1 is LNHNV and CDR2 is YYDKDF (reference sequence).

This chain links TRBV2 with TRBJ1-3; possible D gene TRBD1, 6 bases. V lost 2 bases and J lost 4, with 9 bases in between. CDR1 is SNHLY, CDR2 FYNNEI, per germline. The CDR3 has 14 amino acids. CDR3: CASSELGQGNTIYF. In nucleotides, the CDR3 is TGTGCCAGCAGTGAACTCGGACAGGGAAACACCATATATTTT.

V gene TRBV15 combines with J gene TRBJ1-5; D uncertain. CDR3 length: 14 residues. V was trimmed by 0 bases and J by 12 bases, leaving 15 bases between them. Germline lookup yields CDR1 LNHNV and CDR2 YYDKDF (reference sequence). The CDR3 spells CATSRDLRVLFQHF. The CDR3 DNA follows: TGTGCCACCAGCAGAGATTTACGGGTCCTTTTCCAGCATTTT.